The clone carrying this TCR beta chain was seen only a few times. Every TCR beta cDNA library bore unique molecular identifiers. Each CDR3 protein gets one entry after TCRdb re-called the PCR reads with MiXCR. The sample has around 700,000 distinct CDR3 sequences, approximately 60% seen once. The data are from a study of post-analysis software for immune sequencing data. Material: blood. This sequence originates from a girl aged 2-10 years with multiple sclerosis.

CDR3 region: CASSFPPSGRSYEQYF. The CDR3 bases are TGTGCCAGCAGTTTCCCCCCTAGCGGCCGCTCCTACGAGCAGTACTTC. The rearrangement uses TRBV12-3 or TRBV12-4 and TRBJ2-7; 7 nucleotides agree with TRBD2. This CDR3 contains 16 residues. Trimming cost V 3 bases and J 0 bases; bases outside gene matches: 8.